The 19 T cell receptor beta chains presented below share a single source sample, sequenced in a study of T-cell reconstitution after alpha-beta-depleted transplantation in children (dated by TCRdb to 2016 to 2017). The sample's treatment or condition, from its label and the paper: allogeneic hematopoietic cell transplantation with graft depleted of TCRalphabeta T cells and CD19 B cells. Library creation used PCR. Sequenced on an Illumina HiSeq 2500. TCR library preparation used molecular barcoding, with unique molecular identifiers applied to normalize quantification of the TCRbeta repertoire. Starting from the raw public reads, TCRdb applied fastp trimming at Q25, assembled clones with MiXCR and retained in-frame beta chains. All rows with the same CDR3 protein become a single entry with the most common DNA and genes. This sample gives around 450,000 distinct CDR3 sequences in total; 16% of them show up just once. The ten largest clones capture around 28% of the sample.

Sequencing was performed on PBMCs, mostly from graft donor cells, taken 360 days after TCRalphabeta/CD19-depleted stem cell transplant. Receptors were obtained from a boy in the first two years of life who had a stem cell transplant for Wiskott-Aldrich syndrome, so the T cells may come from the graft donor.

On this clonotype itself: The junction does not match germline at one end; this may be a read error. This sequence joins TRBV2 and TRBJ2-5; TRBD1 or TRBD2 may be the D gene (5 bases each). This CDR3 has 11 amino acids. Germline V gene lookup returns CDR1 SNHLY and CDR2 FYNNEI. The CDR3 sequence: CPSSDPGPVYF. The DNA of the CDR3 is TGTCCCAGCAGTGATCCGGGACCCGTGTACTTC.

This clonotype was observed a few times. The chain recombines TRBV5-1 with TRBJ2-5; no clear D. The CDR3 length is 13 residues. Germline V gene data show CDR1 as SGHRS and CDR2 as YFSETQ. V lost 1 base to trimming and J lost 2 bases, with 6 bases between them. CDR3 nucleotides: TGCGCCAGCAGCTTGTCTAAGCAAGAGACCCAGTACTTC. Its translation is CASSLSKQETQYF.

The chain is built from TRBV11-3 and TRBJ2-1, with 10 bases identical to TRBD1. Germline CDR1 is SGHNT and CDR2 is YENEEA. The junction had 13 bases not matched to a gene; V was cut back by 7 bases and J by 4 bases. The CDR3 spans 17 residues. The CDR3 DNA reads TGTGCCAGCAAGCCCCCCGACAGGGGGCCATCTTACAATGAGCAGTTCTTC. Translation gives CASKPPDRGPSYNEQFF.

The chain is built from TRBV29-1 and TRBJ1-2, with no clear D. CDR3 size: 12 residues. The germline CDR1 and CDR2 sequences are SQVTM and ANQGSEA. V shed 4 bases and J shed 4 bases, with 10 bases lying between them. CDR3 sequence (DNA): TGCAGCGTTGGGTCTTGGTCCTATGGCTACACCTTC. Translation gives CSVGSWSYGYTF.

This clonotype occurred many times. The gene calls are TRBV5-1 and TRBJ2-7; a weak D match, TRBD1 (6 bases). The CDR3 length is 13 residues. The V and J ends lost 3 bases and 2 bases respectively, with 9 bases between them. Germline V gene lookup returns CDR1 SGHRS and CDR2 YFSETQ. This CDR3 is CASSSGHTYEQYF. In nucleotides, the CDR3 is TGCGCCAGCAGCTCGGGACACACCTACGAGCAGTACTTC. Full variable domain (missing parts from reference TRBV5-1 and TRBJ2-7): KAGVTQTPRYLIKTRGQQVTLSCSPISGHRSVSWYQQTPGQGLQFLFEYFSETQRNKGNFPGRFSGRQFSNSRSEMNVSTLELGDSALYLCASSSGHTYEQYFGPGTRLTVT.

The CDR3 sequence: CASRKGGNTEAFF. The CDR3 bases are TGCGCCAGCAGAAAGGGCGGAAACACTGAAGCTTTCTTT. The rearrangement uses TRBV5-1 and TRBJ1-1; no reliable D call. This CDR3 contains 13 residues. Germline V CDR1 and CDR2: SGHRS, YFSETQ. V gave up 5 bases and J gave up 2 bases, with 10 bases separating them.

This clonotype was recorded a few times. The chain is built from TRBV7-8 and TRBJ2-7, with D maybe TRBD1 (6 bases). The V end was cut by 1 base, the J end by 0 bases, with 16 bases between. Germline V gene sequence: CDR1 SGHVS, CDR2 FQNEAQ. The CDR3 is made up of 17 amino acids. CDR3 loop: CASSLGEFGQFSYEQYF. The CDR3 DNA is TGTGCCAGCAGCTTAGGAGAATTCGGACAGTTCTCCTACGAGCAGTACTTC.

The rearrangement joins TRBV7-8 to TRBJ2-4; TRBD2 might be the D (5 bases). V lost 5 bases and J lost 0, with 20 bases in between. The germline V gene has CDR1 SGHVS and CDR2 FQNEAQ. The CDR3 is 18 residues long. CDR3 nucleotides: TGTGCCAGCAGCCCATCGCCGGGGAGCGGCTTAGCCAAAAACATTCAGTACTTC. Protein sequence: CASSPSPGSGLAKNIQYF.

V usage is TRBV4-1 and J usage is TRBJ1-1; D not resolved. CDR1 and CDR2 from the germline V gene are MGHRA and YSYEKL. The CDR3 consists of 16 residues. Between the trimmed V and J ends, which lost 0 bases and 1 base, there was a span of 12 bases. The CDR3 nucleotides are TGCGCCAGCAGCCAAGATTCCCTTTCTTCGAACACTGAAGCTTTCTTT. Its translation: CASSQDSLSSNTEAFF.

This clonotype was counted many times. CDR3 protein: CASSLARPSGSVDEQFF. The CDR3 DNA sequence: TGTGCCAGCAGCTTAGCGCGTCCTAGCGGGAGTGTCGATGAGCAGTTCTTC. The chain carries TRBV7-9 and TRBJ2-1, with TRBD2 identical over 10 bases. V shed 0 bases and J 8 bases; nucleotides not matched to a gene: 10. The CDR3 runs to 17 residues. Germline CDR1 reads SEHNR; CDR2 reads FQNEAQ (reference sequence).

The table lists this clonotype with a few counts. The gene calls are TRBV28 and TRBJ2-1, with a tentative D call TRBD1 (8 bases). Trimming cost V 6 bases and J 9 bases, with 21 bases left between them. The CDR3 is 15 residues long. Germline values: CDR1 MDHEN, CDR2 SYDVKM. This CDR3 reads CASSLDRGLMIEQFF. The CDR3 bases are TGTGCCAGCAGCCTTGACAGGGGACTAATGATTGAGCAGTTCTTC.

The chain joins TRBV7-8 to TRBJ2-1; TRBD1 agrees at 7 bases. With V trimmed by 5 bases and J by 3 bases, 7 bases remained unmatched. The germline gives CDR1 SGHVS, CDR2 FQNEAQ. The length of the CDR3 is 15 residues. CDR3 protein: CASSPTRQGYNEQFF. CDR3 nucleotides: TGTGCCAGCAGCCCGACGAGACAGGGCTACAATGAGCAGTTCTTC.

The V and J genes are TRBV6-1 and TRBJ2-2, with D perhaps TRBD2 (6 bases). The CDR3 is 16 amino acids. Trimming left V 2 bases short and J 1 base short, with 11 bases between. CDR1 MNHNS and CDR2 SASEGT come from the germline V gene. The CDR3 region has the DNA TGTGCCAGCAGTGAATTAGCGGACAAGAACACCGGGGAGCTGTTTTTT. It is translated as CASSELADKNTGELFF.

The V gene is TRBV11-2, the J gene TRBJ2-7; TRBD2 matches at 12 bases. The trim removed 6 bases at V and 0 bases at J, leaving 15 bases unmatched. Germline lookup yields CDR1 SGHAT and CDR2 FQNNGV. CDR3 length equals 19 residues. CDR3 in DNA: TGTGCCAGCAGGTCCGGACTAGCGGGATCAAAAGGGAGCTCCTACGAGCAGTACTTC. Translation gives CASRSGLAGSKGSSYEQYF.

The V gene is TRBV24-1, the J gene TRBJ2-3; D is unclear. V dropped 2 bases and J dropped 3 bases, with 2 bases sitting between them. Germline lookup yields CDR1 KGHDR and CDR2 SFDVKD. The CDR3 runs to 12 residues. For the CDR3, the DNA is TGTGCCACCAGTGATTGGACAGATACGCAGTATTTT. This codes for CATSDWTDTQYF.

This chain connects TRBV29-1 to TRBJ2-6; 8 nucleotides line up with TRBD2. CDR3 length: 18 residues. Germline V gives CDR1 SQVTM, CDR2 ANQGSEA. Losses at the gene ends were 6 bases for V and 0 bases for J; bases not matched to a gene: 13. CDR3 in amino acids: CSVLTRAGEVSGANVLTF. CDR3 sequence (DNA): TGCAGCGTCCTCACAAGAGCGGGGGAGGTCTCTGGGGCCAACGTCCTGACTTTC.

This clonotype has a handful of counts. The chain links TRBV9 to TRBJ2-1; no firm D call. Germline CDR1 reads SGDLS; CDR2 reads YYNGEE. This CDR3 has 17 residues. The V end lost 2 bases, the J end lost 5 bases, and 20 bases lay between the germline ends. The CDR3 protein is CASSVSPYSLFDNEQFF. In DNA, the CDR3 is TGTGCCAGCAGCGTTTCTCCGTATTCCCTATTCGACAATGAGCAGTTCTTC.

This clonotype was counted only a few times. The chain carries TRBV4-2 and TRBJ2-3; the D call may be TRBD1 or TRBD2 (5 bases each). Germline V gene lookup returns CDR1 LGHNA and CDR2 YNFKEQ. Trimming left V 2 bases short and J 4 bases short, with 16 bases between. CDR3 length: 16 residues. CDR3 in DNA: TGTGCCAGCAGCCAACACATCCTCCAGGGAGCAGATACGCAGTATTTT. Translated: CASSQHILQGADTQYF.

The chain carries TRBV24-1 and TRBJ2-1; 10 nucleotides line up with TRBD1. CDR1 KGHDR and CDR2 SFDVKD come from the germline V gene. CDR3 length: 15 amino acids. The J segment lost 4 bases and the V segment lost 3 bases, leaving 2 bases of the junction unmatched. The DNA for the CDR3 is TGTGCCACCAGTGATAGGACAGGGGGTTACAATGAGCAGTTCTTC. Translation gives CATSDRTGGYNEQFF.